These T cell receptor beta chains were read from a single sample in a study of regulatory T cells in long-lasting Graves disease. TCRdb recomputed calls from the multiplex PCR reads with MiXCR, one row per CDR3 protein. The data hold a few hundred thousand distinct CDR3 sequences, with about a fifth observed a single time. The sample in question was peripheral blood mononuclear cells (PBMCs), obtained when the disease was refractory, from a patient treated with antithyroid drugs. Every receptor here comes from a female donor with Graves disease. Both conserved end residues are part of each CDR3. D genes are given only for firm matches. Not every row has a clone size; where given, it reads once, few, many or a size class.

d_gene,len,j_gene,abundance,v_gene,CDR3aa,CDR3nt
NA,11,TRBJ1-1,many,TRBV6-1,CASQKLGEAFF,TGTGCCAGTCAGAAGTTGGGCGAAGCTTTCTTT
TRBD1,16,TRBJ1-5,few,TRBV19,CASSIEDRGLFQPQHF,TGTGCCAGTAGTATAGAGGACAGGGGGCTTTTTCAGCCCCAGCATTTT
NA,14,TRBJ1-4,NA,TRBV29-1,CSVEYADPNEKLFF,TGCAGCGTTGAATACGCGGATCCTAATGAAAAACTGTTTTTT
TRBD1,17,TRBJ2-2,many,TRBV28,CASSPLDRGLTTGELFF,TGTGCCAGCAGTCCGTTGGACAGGGGGCTGACCACCGGGGAGCTGTTTTTT
NA,14,TRBJ2-4,NA,TRBV28,CASSNVAAKNIQYF,TGTGCCAGCAGTAATGTGGCTGCCAAAAACATTCAGTACTTC
NA,16,TRBJ1-6,NA,TRBV7-9,CASSSWRGASNSPLHF,TGTGCCAGCAGCTCCTGGCGGGGCGCGTCAAATTCACCCCTCCACTTT
NA,16,TRBJ1-2,NA,TRBV4-2,CASSLHRSREGYGYTF,TGTGCCAGCAGCCTCCATCGAAGCAGGGAGGGCTATGGCTACACCTTC
TRBD1,17,TRBJ1-6,few,TRBV28,CASRRLGRGYSGSPLHF,TGTGCCAGCAGGCGTCTCGGCAGGGGGTATTCGGGATCACCCCTCCACTTT
NA,16,TRBJ1-4,once,TRBV15,CASSAYTGATNEKLFF,TGTGCCTCCAGCGCTTACACGGGGGCAACTAATGAAAAACTGTTTTTT
NA,13,TRBJ2-3,NA,TRBV6-4,CASSDVEGSTQYF,TGTGCCAGCAGTGACGTGGAGGGGTCGACGCAGTATTTT
TRBD1,15,TRBJ2-2,NA,TRBV12-3/TRBV12-4,CASSFSEGASGELFF,TGTGCCAGCAGTTTTAGCGAGGGGGCTTCCGGGGAGCTGTTTTTT
NA,15,TRBJ2-5,NA,TRBV24-1,CATSDLAARGETQYF,TGTGCCACCAGTGATTTGGCAGCCCGAGGAGAGACCCAGTACTTC
NA,12,TRBJ2-7,NA,TRBV7-2,CASEGMEYEQYF,TGTGCCAGCGAGGGCATGGAGTACGAGCAGTACTTC
NA,13,TRBJ1-1,many,TRBV6-1,CASRLGRATEAFF,TGTGCCAGCAGGCTGGGGAGGGCCACTGAAGCTTTCTTT
NA,12,TRBJ1-2,many,TRBV20-1,CSAPDTVYGYTF,TGCAGTGCTCCGGACACCGTTTATGGCTACACCTTC
NA,17,TRBJ1-1,NA,TRBV11-2,CASSLDGSSRGSTEAFF,TGTGCCAGCAGCTTAGATGGGTCCTCACGGGGGAGCACTGAAGCTTTCTTT
NA,12,TRBJ2-3,NA,TRBV24-1,CATNGETDTQYF,TGTGCCACCAACGGGGAAACAGATACGCAGTATTTT
NA,17,TRBJ1-6,many,TRBV28,CASSSPSYVIRGSPLHF,TGTGCCAGCAGTTCTCCGTCTTACGTGATTAGGGGTTCACCCCTCCACTTT
NA,12,TRBJ1-1,many,TRBV28,CASSLRQTEAFF,TGTGCCAGCAGTTTAAGACAGACTGAAGCTTTCTTT
TRBD1,16,TRBJ2-2,many,TRBV15,CATSRPGQGLIGELFF,TGTGCCACCAGCAGACCGGGACAGGGTTTAATCGGGGAGCTGTTTTTT
NA,14,TRBJ1-1,many,TRBV6-1,CASSELGDYTEAFF,TGTGCCAGCAGTGAATTGGGGGATTACACTGAAGCTTTCTTT
NA,13,TRBJ2-1,NA,TRBV28,CASSLPGSNEQFF,TGTGCCAGCAGCCTCCCGGGGTCGAATGAGCAGTTCTTC
NA,15,TRBJ2-4,many,TRBV11-3,CASSLGLTSGNIQYF,TGTGCCAGCAGCTTAGGACTAACAAGCGGGAACATTCAGTACTTC
NA,15,TRBJ2-5,many,TRBV28,CASTWGGQETETQYF,TGTGCCAGCACCTGGGGAGGACAGGAGACGGAGACCCAGTACTTC
TRBD1,14,TRBJ1-1,many,TRBV2,CASSDDGTGGKAFF,TGTGCCAGCAGTGATGACGGGACAGGGGGCAAGGCTTTCTTT
NA,13,TRBJ2-5,few,TRBV5-1,CASSGDPKAAQYF,TGCGCCAGCAGCGGGGACCCCAAAGCGGCCCAGTACTTC
NA,13,TRBJ2-5,many,TRBV12-3/TRBV12-4,CASSSNTGAAQYF,TGTGCCAGCAGTAGTAACACTGGAGCTGCCCAGTACTTC